The next 12 T cell receptor beta chains were all read from a single sample in a study of cytomegalovirus exposure and HLA in healthy donors. The protocol was immunoSEQ multiplex PCR, while the TCRdb copy is restricted to in-frame clones and leaves out a portion. Among some 170,000 clones, roughly nine tenths were seen once, and the ten largest hold 5% to 7%. Sequencing input: PBMCs. The receptor set was obtained from a woman in her twenties or thirties in good health and CMV-seronegative.

This clone was counted once. The same CDR3 arises from other DNA sequences in this sample as well. The V call is TRBV7-2, the J call TRBJ1-1; no firm D call. The CDR3 extends over 14 amino acids. Looked up from germline, CDR1 is SGHTA and CDR2 is FQGNSA. V dropped 1 base and J dropped 2 bases, with 8 bases sitting between them. CDR3 in DNA: TGTGCCAGCAGCTTAGTGAGGGTCAACACTGAAGCTTTCTTT. Encoded protein: CASSLVRVNTEAFF.

In its sample, this clone was seen once. The chain links TRBV5-1 to TRBJ2-3; D is perhaps TRBD2 (7 bases). The V gene's germline CDR1 is SGHRS and CDR2 YFSETQ. This CDR3 has 17 amino acids. Trimming cost V 0 bases and J 2 bases, with 16 bases left between them. CDR3 DNA sequence: TGCGCCAGCAGCTTGGGGGGCGGGGGCGCCTACACAGATACGCAGTATTTT. This translates into CASSLGGGGAYTDTQYF.

The gene calls are TRBV7-6 and TRBJ1-1; D is perhaps TRBD1 (5 bases). V dropped 3 bases and J dropped 3 bases, with 11 bases sitting between them. There are 14 residues in the CDR3. CDR1 is SGHVS, CDR2 FNYEAQ, per germline. The CDR3 reads CASSLGGSDTEAFF. In DNA, the CDR3 is TGTGCCAGCAGCTTGGGGGGTTCGGACACTGAAGCTTTCTTT.

The chain combines TRBV5-1 with TRBJ2-5; the match to TRBD2 covers 9 bases. V lost 0 bases to trimming and J lost 5 bases; unmatched junction nucleotides: 8. Germline CDR1 is SGHRS and CDR2 is YFSETQ. This CDR3 is 16 amino acids long. The CDR3: CASSLVVLAGRETQYF. The CDR3 DNA is TGCGCCAGCAGCTTGGTAGTCCTAGCGGGAAGGGAGACCCAGTACTTC.

V gene TRBV9 combines with J gene TRBJ2-7, with D perhaps matching TRBD2 (7 bases). Germline V gene sequence: CDR1 SGDLS, CDR2 YYNGEE. The CDR3 consists of 15 residues. Trimming removed 0 bases at V and 5 bases at J, with 15 bases between. CDR3 DNA sequence: TGTGCCAGCAGCGTAGCGGGGGGCGAAGGAAACGAGCAGTACTTC. It translates to CASSVAGGEGNEQYF.

V and J are TRBV6-5 and TRBJ2-3; 7 bases map to TRBD1. This CDR3 has 13 amino acids. With V trimmed by 10 bases and J by 6 bases, 10 bases remained unmatched. CDR1 MNHEY and CDR2 SVGAGI come from the germline V gene. The CDR3 DNA reads TGTGCCACGGGACAGCATAACCTGGATACGCAGTATTTT. As protein: CATGQHNLDTQYF.

The chain couples TRBV9 to TRBJ2-1, with TRBD1 matching over 8 bases. This CDR3 comprises 18 residues. CDR1 is SGDLS and CDR2 is YYNGEE in the germline V gene. Unmatched junction bases numbered 14, after V lost 4 bases and J lost 2 bases. This chain's CDR3 is CASSFPRTGITTYNEQFF. CDR3 bases: TGTGCCAGCAGCTTCCCCCGGACAGGGATAACCACCTACAATGAGCAGTTCTTC.

The gene calls are TRBV27 and TRBJ2-7; TRBD2 matches 9 bases. The V segment lost 2 bases and the J segment 1 base; nucleotides outside the gene matches: 6. This CDR3 contains 16 residues. From germline, CDR1 is MNHEY and CDR2 SMNVEV (reference sequence). The CDR3 sequence: CASSLNLAGKSYEQYF. In DNA, the CDR3 is TGTGCCAGCAGTTTAAATCTAGCGGGAAAGTCCTACGAGCAGTACTTC.

This clone was detected ten times or more. J is TRBJ2-7 and V is TRBV4-3, with 14 positions matching TRBD2. The V segment lost 0 bases and the J segment 2 bases; nucleotides outside the gene matches: 3. This CDR3 has 17 amino acids. The germline CDR1 and CDR2 sequences are LGHNA and YSLEER. In nucleotides, the CDR3 is TGCGCCAGCAGCCAAGATATGACTAGCGGGGGGGCCTACGAGCAGTACTTC. Its protein product is CASSQDMTSGGAYEQYF.

This chain links TRBV5-4 with TRBJ1-1; 9 nucleotides agree with TRBD1. The germline CDR1 and CDR2 sequences are SGHNT and YYREEE (reference sequence). The CDR3 is 16 amino acids. Unmatched junction bases numbered 3, after V lost 0 bases and J lost 0 bases. The CDR3 sequence is CASSLVTGGVNTEAFF. The CDR3 nucleotides are TGTGCCAGCAGCTTGGTTACAGGGGGCGTGAACACTGAAGCTTTCTTT.

The chain links TRBV5-1 to TRBJ2-7; 12 bases are a match to TRBD1. The CDR3 consists of 15 residues. Germline V CDR1 and CDR2: SGHRS, YFSETQ. The trim removed 4 bases at V and 4 bases at J, leaving 6 bases unmatched. Written as DNA, the CDR3 is TGCGCCAGCAGCCCAGGGACAGGGGGCATTTACGAGCAGTACTTC. Translated, it gives CASSPGTGGIYEQYF.

The V gene is TRBV9, the J gene TRBJ2-2; D ambiguous. The germline V gene has CDR1 SGDLS and CDR2 YYNGEE. V lost 1 base and J lost 6, with 10 bases in between. CDR3 size: 14 residues. The CDR3, as DNA: TGTGCCAGCAGCGTAAGATCAGGCCCCGGGGAGCTGTTTTTT. Translated: CASSVRSGPGELFF.